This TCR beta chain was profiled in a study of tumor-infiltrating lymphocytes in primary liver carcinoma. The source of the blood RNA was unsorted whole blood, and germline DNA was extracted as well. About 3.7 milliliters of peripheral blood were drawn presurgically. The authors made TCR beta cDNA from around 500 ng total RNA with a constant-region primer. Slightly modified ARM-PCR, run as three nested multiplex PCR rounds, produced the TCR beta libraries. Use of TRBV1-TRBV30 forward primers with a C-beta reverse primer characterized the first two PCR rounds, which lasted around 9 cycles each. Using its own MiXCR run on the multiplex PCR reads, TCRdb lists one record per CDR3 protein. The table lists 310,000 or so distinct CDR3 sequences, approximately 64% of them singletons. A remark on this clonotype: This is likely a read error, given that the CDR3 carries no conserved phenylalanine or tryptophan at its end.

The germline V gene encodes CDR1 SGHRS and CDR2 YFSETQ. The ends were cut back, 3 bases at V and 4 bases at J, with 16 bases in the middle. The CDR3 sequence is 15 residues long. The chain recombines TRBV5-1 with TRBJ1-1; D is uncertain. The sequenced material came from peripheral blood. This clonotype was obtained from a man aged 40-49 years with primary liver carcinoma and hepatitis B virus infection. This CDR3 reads CASSSELTGTTEAFI. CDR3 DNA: TGCGCCAGCAGCTCAGAACTGACCGGCACCACTGAAGCTTTCATT.